Listed here are 8 T cell receptor beta chains from one sample, sequenced in a study of cytomegalovirus exposure and HLA in healthy donors. Primers for the PCR totalled 60 Vbeta and 13 Jbeta. TCRdb's copy holds only in-frame clones and misses some; the assay was immunoSEQ multiplex PCR. The sample lists around 200,000 clones, about 74% seen once, with around 15% in the top ten. The sequencing sample was made of PBMCs. All receptors come from a man aged 35 to 55 in good health and CMV-seronegative.

V and J are TRBV6-1 and TRBJ2-7; TRBD1 might be the D (5 bases). This CDR3 has 15 amino acids. Germline-derived CDR1 and CDR2 are MNHNS and SASEGT. The V end was cut by 0 bases, the J end by 2 bases, with 11 bases between. This chain's CDR3 is CASSEAPDSTYEQYF. The CDR3 DNA sequence: TGTGCCAGCAGTGAAGCCCCCGACAGCACCTACGAGCAGTACTTC.

This clone was seen only a few times. The V call is TRBV11-2, the J call TRBJ2-1, with 11 bases aligning to TRBD2. The CDR3 is 15 amino acids. Trimming took 5 bases from V and 7 from J; bases not matched to a gene: 7. CDR1 SGHAT and CDR2 FQNNGV come from the germline V gene. In nucleotides, the CDR3 is TGTGCCAGCAGCACACTTAGCGGGAGGGTGAATGAGCAGTTCTTC. Encoded protein: CASSTLSGRVNEQFF.

V is TRBV4-1 and J is TRBJ1-1; D is undetermined. With 1 base removed from V and 0 bases from J, the gap between germline ends came to 3 bases. The CDR3 length is 13 residues. The V gene's germline CDR1 is MGHRA and CDR2 YSYEKL. The CDR3 DNA sequence: TGCGCCAGCAGCCAAGTTATGAACACTGAAGCTTTCTTT. It is translated as CASSQVMNTEAFF.

This clone occurred a few times. This rearrangement joins TRBV4-3 to TRBJ1-1; perhaps TRBD1 as D (5 bases). Trimming cost V 1 base and J 5 bases, with 14 bases left between them. Germline assignment: CDR1 LGHNA and CDR2 YSLEER. The CDR3 is 15 residues long. CDR3 in amino acids: CASSQGVAGGTEAFF. For the CDR3, the DNA is TGCGCCAGCAGCCAAGGGGTAGCGGGGGGTACTGAAGCTTTCTTT.

With regard to this clone: Its ends do not fully match the called genes, so a read error is possible. The J gene is TRBJ2-7, the V gene TRBV7-9, with D perhaps TRBD2 (6 bases). The CDR3 contains 13 residues. Per germline, CDR1 SEHNR and CDR2 FQNEAQ (reference sequence). CDR3 protein: CSSSLVGSYEQYF. The CDR3 nucleotides are TGTTCCAGCAGCTTAGTCGGGAGCTACGAGCAGTACTTC.

V gene TRBV11-2 combines with J gene TRBJ2-7, with D possibly being TRBD1 (6 bases). With 3 bases removed from V and 0 bases from J, the gap between germline ends came to 21 bases. CDR1 is SGHAT, CDR2 FQNNGV, per germline. This CDR3 spans 18 amino acids. CDR3 amino acids: CASSFRGHAWLSSYEQYF. CDR3 in DNA: TGTGCCAGCAGCTTCCGGGGACACGCATGGCTAAGCTCCTACGAGCAGTACTTC.

The rearrangement links TRBV9 to TRBJ1-6; D not certain. The CDR3 has 15 residues. The germline V gene has CDR1 SGDLS and CDR2 YYNGEE. Trimming stripped 0 bases from V and 10 bases from J, with 14 bases between. As DNA, the CDR3 is TGTGCCAGCAGCGTAGGTGCGGGAAGGGAATCACCCCTCCACTTT. Its protein is CASSVGAGRESPLHF.

The V and J genes are TRBV6-6 and TRBJ2-5; a weak D match, TRBD1 (5 bases). V dropped 0 bases and J dropped 11 bases, with 10 bases sitting between them. Looked up from germline, CDR1 is MNHNY and CDR2 is SVGAGI (reference sequence). This CDR3 is 12 amino acids long. The CDR3 nucleotides are TGTGCCAGCAGTTACTCCGGCAGGGAACAGTACTTC. This sequence encodes CASSYSGREQYF.